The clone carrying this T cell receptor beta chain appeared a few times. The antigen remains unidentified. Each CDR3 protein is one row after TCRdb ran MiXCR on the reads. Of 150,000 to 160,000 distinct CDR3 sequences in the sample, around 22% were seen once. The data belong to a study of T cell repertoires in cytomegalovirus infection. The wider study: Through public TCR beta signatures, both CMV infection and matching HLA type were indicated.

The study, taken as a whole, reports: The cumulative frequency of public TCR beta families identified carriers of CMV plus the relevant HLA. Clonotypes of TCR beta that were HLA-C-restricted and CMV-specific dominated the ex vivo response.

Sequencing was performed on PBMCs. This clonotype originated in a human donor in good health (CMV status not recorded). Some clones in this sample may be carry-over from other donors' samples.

The CDR3 reads CASSLPGFSGKSSYEQYF. The CDR3 DNA follows: TGTGCCAGCAGCTTACCCGGTTTCAGCGGGAAGAGCTCCTACGAGCAGTACTTC. The chain uses TRBV7-9 and TRBJ2-7; 7 nucleotides match TRBD2. CDR3 length: 18 residues. CDR1 is SEHNR and CDR2 is FQNEAQ in the germline V gene (reference sequence). Losses at the gene ends were 2 bases for V and 0 bases for J; bases not matched to a gene: 13.